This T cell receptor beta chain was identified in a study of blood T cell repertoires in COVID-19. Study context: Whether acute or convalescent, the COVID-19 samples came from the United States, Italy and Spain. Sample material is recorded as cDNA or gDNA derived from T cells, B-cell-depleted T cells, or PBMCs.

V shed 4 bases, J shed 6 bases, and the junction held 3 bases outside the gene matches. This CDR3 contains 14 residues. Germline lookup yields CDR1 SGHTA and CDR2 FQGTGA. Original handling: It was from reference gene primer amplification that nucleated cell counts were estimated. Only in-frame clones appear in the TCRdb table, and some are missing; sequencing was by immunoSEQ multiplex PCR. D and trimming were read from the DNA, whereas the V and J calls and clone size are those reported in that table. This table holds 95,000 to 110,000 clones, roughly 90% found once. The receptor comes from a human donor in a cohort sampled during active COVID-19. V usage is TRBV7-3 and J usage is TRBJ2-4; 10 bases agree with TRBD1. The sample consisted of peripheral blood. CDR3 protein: CASSSGQGINIQYF. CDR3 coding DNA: TGTGCCAGCAGCTCGGGACAGGGGATAAACATTCAGTACTTC.